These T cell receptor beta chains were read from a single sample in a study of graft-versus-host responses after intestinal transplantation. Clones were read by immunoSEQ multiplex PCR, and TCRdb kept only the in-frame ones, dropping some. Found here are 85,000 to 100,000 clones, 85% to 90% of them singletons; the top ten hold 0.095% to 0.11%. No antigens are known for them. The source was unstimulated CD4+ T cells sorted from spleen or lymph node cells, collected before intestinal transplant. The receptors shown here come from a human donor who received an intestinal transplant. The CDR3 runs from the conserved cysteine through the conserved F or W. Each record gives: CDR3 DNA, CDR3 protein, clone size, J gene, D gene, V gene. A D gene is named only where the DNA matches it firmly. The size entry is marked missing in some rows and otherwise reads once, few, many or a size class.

CDR3 DNA: TGTGCCAGCAGCGTAGGACCGACCCCCGGGACAGGGCCCTATGGCTACACCTTC; CDR3 protein: CASSVGPTPGTGPYGYTF; clone size: .; J gene: TRBJ1-2; D gene: TRBD1; V gene: TRBV9
CDR3 DNA: TGTGCCTGCAAGGCGACCAGCGGGGTCCCTTGGATGGAGCAGTTCTTC; CDR3 protein: CACKATSGVPWMEQFF; clone size: .; J gene: TRBJ2-1; D gene: TRBD2; V gene: TRBV30
CDR3 DNA: TGTGCCAGCAGCGTAGCCCCTCAGGGAAATGAGCAGTTCTTC; CDR3 protein: CASSVAPQGNEQFF; clone size: .; J gene: TRBJ2-1; D gene: .; V gene: TRBV9
CDR3 DNA: TGTGCCAGCACCCTAAGCTGGGGAGACAATGAGCAGTTCTTC; CDR3 protein: CASTLSWGDNEQFF; clone size: .; J gene: TRBJ2-1; D gene: .; V gene: TRBV18
CDR3 DNA: TGTGCCAGCAGCTTAGTGCGGCTAGATGAAGCTTTCTTT; CDR3 protein: CASSLVRLDEAFF; clone size: once; J gene: TRBJ1-1; D gene: .; V gene: TRBV7-9
CDR3 DNA: TGTGCCAGCAGTTATGCGACATCTAACTATGGCTACACCTTC; CDR3 protein: CASSYATSNYGYTF; clone size: .; J gene: TRBJ1-2; D gene: .; V gene: TRBV6-5
CDR3 DNA: TGTGCCAGCAGCCGCCCCGGGACAGCGAACACTGAAGCTTTCTTT; CDR3 protein: CASSRPGTANTEAFF; clone size: .; J gene: TRBJ1-1; D gene: TRBD1; V gene: TRBV7-9
CDR3 DNA: TGTGCCAGCAGCGTAAGGGGGGGACTAGCGGGACCCAATAGCACAGATACGCAGTATTTT; CDR3 protein: CASSVRGGLAGPNSTDTQYF; clone size: .; J gene: TRBJ2-3; D gene: TRBD2; V gene: TRBV9
CDR3 DNA: TGTGCCATCACCCCCGGAGGCCGAGGCGAAAAACTGTTTTTT; CDR3 protein: CAITPGGRGEKLFF; clone size: .; J gene: TRBJ1-4; D gene: .; V gene: TRBV10-3
CDR3 DNA: TGTGCCAGCAGGGGACAAGCCTACGAGCAGTACTTC; CDR3 protein: CASRGQAYEQYF; clone size: .; J gene: TRBJ2-7; D gene: .; V gene: TRBV2
CDR3 DNA: TGTGCCAGCAGCCCCCGCCCCACCCAGGGTAATGAGCAGTTCTTC; CDR3 protein: CASSPRPTQGNEQFF; clone size: .; J gene: TRBJ2-1; D gene: .; V gene: TRBV11-2
CDR3 DNA: TGTGCCAGCAGGCGGACAGGGTTGAGGACCTATCAGCCCCAGCATTTT; CDR3 protein: CASRRTGLRTYQPQHF; clone size: .; J gene: TRBJ1-5; D gene: TRBD1; V gene: TRBV6-6
CDR3 DNA: TGTGCCAGCAGCCCAACAGGGGGCGTTAGTGGAAACACCATATATTTT; CDR3 protein: CASSPTGGVSGNTIYF; clone size: .; J gene: TRBJ1-3; D gene: TRBD1; V gene: TRBV6-6
CDR3 DNA: TGCGCCAGCAGCTCGGACATGTTCGGGGAGCTGTTTTTT; CDR3 protein: CASSSDMFGELFF; clone size: .; J gene: TRBJ2-2; D gene: .; V gene: TRBV5-1
CDR3 DNA: TGTGCCAGCAGCCCCCCGACAGGGATCCGCTACACCTTC; CDR3 protein: CASSPPTGIRYTF; clone size: .; J gene: TRBJ1-2; D gene: TRBD1; V gene: TRBV5-5
CDR3 DNA: TGCGCCAGCAGCTTGGTGGCGGGGCCCCCGGGGGAGCAGTACTTC; CDR3 protein: CASSLVAGPPGEQYF; clone size: .; J gene: TRBJ2-7; D gene: .; V gene: TRBV5-1
CDR3 DNA: TGTGCCAGCAGCCCTTCAAGTCGGACAGCTTACAATGAGCAGTTCTTC; CDR3 protein: CASSPSSRTAYNEQFF; clone size: .; J gene: TRBJ2-1; D gene: .; V gene: TRBV16
CDR3 DNA: TGTGCCAGCAGCACAGACAGGGTAGGGTCCTACGAGCAGTACTTC; CDR3 protein: CASSTDRVGSYEQYF; clone size: few; J gene: TRBJ2-7; D gene: TRBD1; V gene: TRBV6-5
CDR3 DNA: TGTGCCAGCAGCGTAGCCGGGACTAGTTTTCTAGAGACCCAGTACTTC; CDR3 protein: CASSVAGTSFLETQYF; clone size: few; J gene: TRBJ2-5; D gene: TRBD2; V gene: TRBV9
CDR3 DNA: TGTGCCAGCAGCCAAGTGGAGGGCCCCGACTCCTACGAGCAGTACTTC; CDR3 protein: CASSQVEGPDSYEQYF; clone size: .; J gene: TRBJ2-7; D gene: .; V gene: TRBV4-2
CDR3 DNA: TGTGCCAGCAGCCCTTCTCCCGCGGGGGCCTTGCATTTT; CDR3 protein: CASSPSPAGALHF; clone size: few; J gene: TRBJ1-5; D gene: .; V gene: TRBV7-2
CDR3 DNA: TGTGCCAGCAGCGACCGGGGATCTGGCGAGCAGTACTTC; CDR3 protein: CASSDRGSGEQYF; clone size: .; J gene: TRBJ2-7; D gene: .; V gene: TRBV7-8
CDR3 DNA: TGCGCCAGCAGCCCACCCAGGGCGAACACTGAAGCTTTCTTT; CDR3 protein: CASSPPRANTEAFF; clone size: .; J gene: TRBJ1-1; D gene: .; V gene: TRBV5-1
CDR3 DNA: TGCGCCAGCAGCGCAATTAGCGGGGGGAACCAAGAGACCCAGTACTTC; CDR3 protein: CASSAISGGNQETQYF; clone size: once; J gene: TRBJ2-5; D gene: TRBD2; V gene: TRBV5-1
CDR3 DNA: TGTGCCAGCAGTTACGTGTCAGTTTGGTCCAATTCACCCCTCCACTTT; CDR3 protein: CASSYVSVWSNSPLHF; clone size: .; J gene: TRBJ1-6; D gene: .; V gene: TRBV6-5
CDR3 DNA: TGTGCCAGCAGCGCGAACCGGGACAGCTATGGCTACACCTTC; CDR3 protein: CASSANRDSYGYTF; clone size: once; J gene: TRBJ1-2; D gene: TRBD1; V gene: TRBV7-8
CDR3 DNA: TGTGCCAGCAGCCCGGGACAGGGGGCAGATACGCAGTATTTT; CDR3 protein: CASSPGQGADTQYF; clone size: .; J gene: TRBJ2-3; D gene: TRBD1; V gene: TRBV6-1
CDR3 DNA: TGTGCCAGCAGTTACCCCGGGACAGGGGGCAGGTACGAGCAGTACTTC; CDR3 protein: CASSYPGTGGRYEQYF; clone size: once; J gene: TRBJ2-7; D gene: TRBD1; V gene: TRBV6-5
CDR3 DNA: TGTGCCACCACGAGGGCTCATGGAAACACCATATATTTT; CDR3 protein: CATTRAHGNTIYF; clone size: .; J gene: TRBJ1-3; D gene: .; V gene: TRBV2
CDR3 DNA: TGTGCCAGCAGCCTGGACAGCTCTGGAAACACCATATATTTT; CDR3 protein: CASSLDSSGNTIYF; clone size: .; J gene: TRBJ1-3; D gene: .; V gene: TRBV7-6
CDR3 DNA: TGTGCTAGCAGCTTAGCGGTAGGGGGAACGCAGTATTTT; CDR3 protein: CASSLAVGGTQYF; clone size: .; J gene: TRBJ2-3; D gene: .; V gene: TRBV7-7
CDR3 DNA: TGCGCCAGCAGCCCCACAGGGGGAAGTGGCACAGATACGCAGTATTTT; CDR3 protein: CASSPTGGSGTDTQYF; clone size: .; J gene: TRBJ2-3; D gene: TRBD1; V gene: TRBV5-1
CDR3 DNA: TGCGCCAGCAGCTTGGGGCCAGGGTTCACAGATACGCAGTATTTT; CDR3 protein: CASSLGPGFTDTQYF; clone size: once; J gene: TRBJ2-3; D gene: .; V gene: TRBV5-1
CDR3 DNA: TGTGCCAGCAGTCCCCCGTCGGGAGCGGGGGGGGGTGAGCAGTTCTTC; CDR3 protein: CASSPPSGAGGGEQFF; clone size: .; J gene: TRBJ2-1; D gene: TRBD2; V gene: TRBV25-1
CDR3 DNA: TGTGCCAGCTCAGAGACAGGGGGCTCCTACAATGAGCAGTTCTTC; CDR3 protein: CASSETGGSYNEQFF; clone size: .; J gene: TRBJ2-1; D gene: TRBD1; V gene: TRBV18
CDR3 DNA: TGCGCCAGCGGAGCGGGGGTGGATACGCAGTATTTT; CDR3 protein: CASGAGVDTQYF; clone size: .; J gene: TRBJ2-3; D gene: TRBD2; V gene: TRBV5-1